These T cell receptor beta chains were read from a single sample in a study of blood T cell repertoires in COVID-19. This table comes from immunoSEQ multiplex PCR, and its TCRdb copy is limited to in-frame clones, with some not included. The sample has more than 150,000 clones; over 70% are singletons. The sample comprised PBMCs or T cells enriched from blood (not recorded which). These TCRs come from a man aged 55 to 70 who had been exposed to COVID-19. Each CDR3 is given with its conserved first and last residue. The order of the fields is clone size, D gene, CDR3 length, V gene, J gene, CDR3 protein, CDR3 DNA. A D gene is named only where the DNA matches it firmly. Clone size is not always given. Where it is, it says once, few, many or a class for expanded clones.

clone size: NA; D gene: TRBD1; CDR3 length: 14; V gene: TRBV5-1; J gene: TRBJ1-2; CDR3 protein: CASSPGTANYGYTF; CDR3 DNA: TGCGCCAGCAGCCCCGGGACAGCTAACTATGGCTACACCTTC
clone size: NA; D gene: NA; CDR3 length: 13; V gene: TRBV7-6; J gene: TRBJ2-3; CDR3 protein: CASSQLTGDTQYF; CDR3 DNA: TGTGCCAGCAGCCAACTCACGGGAGATACGCAGTATTTT
clone size: NA; D gene: TRBD1; CDR3 length: 15; V gene: TRBV28; J gene: TRBJ2-2; CDR3 protein: CASSSGQFNTGELFF; CDR3 DNA: TGTGCCAGCAGTTCGGGACAGTTTAACACCGGGGAGCTGTTTTTT
clone size: once; D gene: NA; CDR3 length: 14; V gene: TRBV30; J gene: TRBJ2-7; CDR3 protein: CAWSGGSLLPEQYF; CDR3 DNA: TGTGCCTGGAGTGGGGGCAGCCTCCTACCCGAGCAGTACTTC
clone size: NA; D gene: TRBD2; CDR3 length: 15; V gene: TRBV19; J gene: TRBJ2-1; CDR3 protein: CASSIGLAGLGEQFF; CDR3 DNA: TGTGCCAGTAGTATAGGACTAGCGGGATTAGGAGAGCAGTTCTTC
clone size: NA; D gene: NA; CDR3 length: 14; V gene: TRBV18; J gene: TRBJ1-1; CDR3 protein: CASSPLARNTEAFF; CDR3 DNA: TGTGCCAGCTCACCACTGGCCAGGAACACTGAAGCTTTCTTT
clone size: NA; D gene: NA; CDR3 length: 16; V gene: TRBV7-6; J gene: TRBJ1-1; CDR3 protein: CASSLAPGRANTEAFF; CDR3 DNA: TGTGCCAGCAGCTTAGCTCCTGGGAGGGCGAACACTGAAGCTTTCTTT
clone size: once; D gene: NA; CDR3 length: 16; V gene: TRBV7-2; J gene: TRBJ2-7; CDR3 protein: CASSLEAQSSFYEQYF; CDR3 DNA: TGTGCCAGCAGCTTAGAGGCACAGAGCTCATTCTACGAGCAGTACTTC
clone size: NA; D gene: TRBD2; CDR3 length: 16; V gene: TRBV5-1; J gene: TRBJ2-5; CDR3 protein: CASSSGSGRFQETQYF; CDR3 DNA: TGCGCCAGCAGCTCGGGGAGCGGGAGATTCCAAGAGACCCAGTACTTC
clone size: NA; D gene: TRBD1; CDR3 length: 14; V gene: TRBV20-1; J gene: TRBJ1-6; CDR3 protein: CSASAGDRNSPLHF; CDR3 DNA: TGCAGTGCTAGTGCCGGGGACAGGAATTCACCCCTCCACTTT
clone size: NA; D gene: NA; CDR3 length: 15; V gene: TRBV14; J gene: TRBJ2-1; CDR3 protein: CASSQEIGPPDEQFF; CDR3 DNA: TGTGCCAGCAGCCAAGAGATTGGTCCCCCGGATGAGCAGTTCTTC
clone size: NA; D gene: NA; CDR3 length: 16; V gene: TRBV9; J gene: TRBJ1-1; CDR3 protein: CASSVKPTATNTEAFF; CDR3 DNA: TGTGCCAGCAGCGTAAAACCGACAGCCACGAACACTGAAGCTTTCTTT
clone size: NA; D gene: NA; CDR3 length: 15; V gene: TRBV7-9; J gene: TRBJ2-3; CDR3 protein: CASSLGDISTDTQYF; CDR3 DNA: TGTGCCAGCAGCTTAGGGGACATCAGTACAGATACGCAGTATTTT
clone size: NA; D gene: NA; CDR3 length: 17; V gene: TRBV11-3; J gene: TRBJ2-3; CDR3 protein: CASSPRVGGVVTDTQYF; CDR3 DNA: TGTGCCAGCAGCCCCAGGGTCGGGGGAGTAGTGACAGATACGCAGTATTTT
clone size: NA; D gene: TRBD1; CDR3 length: 15; V gene: TRBV6-5; J gene: TRBJ1-1; CDR3 protein: CASRMDRVSVTEAFF; CDR3 DNA: TGTGCCAGCCGGATGGACAGGGTTTCGGTAACTGAAGCTTTCTTT
clone size: NA; D gene: TRBD2; CDR3 length: 13; V gene: TRBV30; J gene: TRBJ2-7; CDR3 protein: CAWSGTSVSEQYF; CDR3 DNA: TGTGCCTGGTCCGGGACTAGTGTGAGCGAGCAGTACTTC
clone size: NA; D gene: TRBD1; CDR3 length: 16; V gene: TRBV13; J gene: TRBJ2-7; CDR3 protein: CASSSPGTGVSYEQYF; CDR3 DNA: TGTGCCAGCAGCTCTCCGGGGACAGGGGTCTCCTACGAGCAGTACTTC
clone size: NA; D gene: TRBD2; CDR3 length: 16; V gene: TRBV27; J gene: TRBJ2-1; CDR3 protein: CASSPGRGYSYNEQFF; CDR3 DNA: TGTGCCAGCAGCCCCGGGAGGGGTTACTCCTACAATGAGCAGTTCTTC
clone size: NA; D gene: NA; CDR3 length: 12; V gene: TRBV3-1/TRBV3-2; J gene: TRBJ1-1; CDR3 protein: CASRQQNTEAFF; CDR3 DNA: TGTGCCAGCAGACAGCAAAACACTGAAGCTTTCTTT
clone size: NA; D gene: TRBD1; CDR3 length: 15; V gene: TRBV20-1; J gene: TRBJ1-5; CDR3 protein: CSASIPGGGNQPQHF; CDR3 DNA: TGCAGTGCTAGTATTCCAGGGGGAGGTAATCAGCCCCAGCATTTT
clone size: NA; D gene: NA; CDR3 length: 14; V gene: TRBV7-8; J gene: TRBJ2-7; CDR3 protein: CASRASLVPYEQYF; CDR3 DNA: TGTGCCAGCAGGGCTAGCCTGGTCCCCTACGAGCAGTACTTC
clone size: NA; D gene: NA; CDR3 length: 16; V gene: TRBV30; J gene: TRBJ1-5; CDR3 protein: CAWSVRSGGWVQPQHF; CDR3 DNA: TGTGCCTGGAGTGTACGGTCGGGGGGTTGGGTTCAGCCCCAGCATTTT
clone size: NA; D gene: TRBD1; CDR3 length: 14; V gene: TRBV6-5; J gene: TRBJ2-7; CDR3 protein: CASTLTSGTGSRYF; CDR3 DNA: TGTGCCAGCACTCTCACGTCCGGGACAGGGTCCCGGTACTTC
clone size: NA; D gene: NA; CDR3 length: 15; V gene: TRBV5-1; J gene: TRBJ1-3; CDR3 protein: CASSYTQGFGNTIYF; CDR3 DNA: TGCGCCAGCAGCTACACACAGGGCTTTGGAAACACCATATATTTT
clone size: NA; D gene: TRBD1; CDR3 length: 15; V gene: TRBV6-5; J gene: TRBJ1-2; CDR3 protein: CASSYSWTGNYGYTF; CDR3 DNA: TGTGCCAGCAGTTACAGCTGGACAGGAAACTATGGCTACACCTTC
clone size: few; D gene: NA; CDR3 length: 14; V gene: TRBV29-1; J gene: TRBJ2-7; CDR3 protein: CSVDGLQGSYEQYF; CDR3 DNA: TGCAGCGTGGATGGGTTGCAGGGATCCTACGAGCAGTACTTC
clone size: NA; D gene: TRBD1; CDR3 length: 16; V gene: TRBV4-3; J gene: TRBJ2-3; CDR3 protein: CASSQGGQGVTDTQYF; CDR3 DNA: TGCGCCAGCAGCCAAGGCGGACAGGGGGTCACAGATACGCAGTATTTT
clone size: NA; D gene: TRBD1; CDR3 length: 13; V gene: TRBV2; J gene: TRBJ1-4; CDR3 protein: CADRDPLREKLFF; CDR3 DNA: TGTGCCGACAGGGACCCCCTTCGGGAAAAACTGTTTTTT
clone size: NA; D gene: TRBD2; CDR3 length: 17; V gene: TRBV28; J gene: TRBJ2-7; CDR3 protein: CASSFPLRTSGTYEQYF; CDR3 DNA: TGTGCCAGCAGTTTTCCACTAAGGACTAGCGGCACCTACGAGCAGTACTTC
clone size: few; D gene: TRBD2; CDR3 length: 15; V gene: TRBV7-3; J gene: TRBJ2-5; CDR3 protein: CASSPASGRGETQYF; CDR3 DNA: TGTGCCAGCAGCCCTGCGAGCGGGAGAGGAGAGACCCAGTACTTC
clone size: NA; D gene: TRBD2; CDR3 length: 15; V gene: TRBV9; J gene: TRBJ2-1; CDR3 protein: CASSVVPSGGNEQFF; CDR3 DNA: TGTGCCAGCAGCGTAGTACCTAGCGGCGGGAATGAGCAGTTCTTC
clone size: NA; D gene: TRBD1; CDR3 length: 14; V gene: TRBV19; J gene: TRBJ2-2; CDR3 protein: CASSTGTGTGELFF; CDR3 DNA: TGTGCCAGTAGTACCGGGACAGGGACCGGGGAGCTGTTTTTT
clone size: NA; D gene: TRBD2; CDR3 length: 15; V gene: TRBV5-1; J gene: TRBJ2-3; CDR3 protein: CASSLRIAGGDTQYF; CDR3 DNA: TGCGCCAGCAGCTTGAGAATAGCGGGAGGAGATACGCAGTATTTT
clone size: NA; D gene: NA; CDR3 length: 15; V gene: TRBV2; J gene: TRBJ2-3; CDR3 protein: CASRDRGSDRDTQYF; CDR3 DNA: TGTGCCAGCAGGGACCGGGGGTCCGACCGGGATACGCAGTATTTT
clone size: NA; D gene: NA; CDR3 length: 15; V gene: TRBV5-1; J gene: TRBJ1-2; CDR3 protein: CASSLSSSGNYGYTF; CDR3 DNA: TGCGCCAGCAGCTTGTCCTCTTCGGGGAACTATGGCTACACCTTC
clone size: NA; D gene: NA; CDR3 length: 16; V gene: TRBV27; J gene: TRBJ1-2; CDR3 protein: CASSGRRAGDNYGYTF; CDR3 DNA: TGTGCCAGCAGCGGAAGACGGGCGGGGGATAACTATGGCTACACCTTC
clone size: few; D gene: NA; CDR3 length: 15; V gene: TRBV12-5; J gene: TRBJ2-5; CDR3 protein: CASGSRLHGEQTQYF; CDR3 DNA: TGTGCTAGTGGTTCCAGACTACACGGAGAACAGACCCAGTACTTC
clone size: NA; D gene: NA; CDR3 length: 15; V gene: TRBV6-1; J gene: TRBJ2-1; CDR3 protein: CASSEAPGLNNEQFF; CDR3 DNA: TGTGCCAGCAGTGAAGCACCGGGACTGAACAATGAGCAGTTCTTC
clone size: many; D gene: NA; CDR3 length: 14; V gene: TRBV6-1; J gene: TRBJ2-7; CDR3 protein: CASSEDDSSYEQYF; CDR3 DNA: TGTGCCAGCAGTGAAGACGACAGCTCCTACGAGCAGTACTTC
clone size: NA; D gene: NA; CDR3 length: 21; V gene: TRBV15; J gene: TRBJ2-3; CDR3 protein: CATSRLTFGGLSSGGTDTQYF; CDR3 DNA: TGTGCCACCAGCAGACTGACGTTCGGAGGGCTATCATCTGGGGGCACAGATACGCAGTATTTT
clone size: NA; D gene: NA; CDR3 length: 16; V gene: TRBV18; J gene: TRBJ1-3; CDR3 protein: CASSPPVWGPGNTIYF; CDR3 DNA: TGTGCCAGCTCACCACCGGTGTGGGGGCCGGGAAACACCATATATTTT
clone size: NA; D gene: NA; CDR3 length: 14; V gene: TRBV9; J gene: TRBJ2-5; CDR3 protein: CASSGQVPLETQYF; CDR3 DNA: TGTGCCAGCAGCGGACAGGTTCCCCTTGAGACCCAGTACTTC
clone size: NA; D gene: NA; CDR3 length: 13; V gene: TRBV12-3/TRBV12-4; J gene: TRBJ1-1; CDR3 protein: CASSLVLIVEAFF; CDR3 DNA: TGTGCCAGCAGTTTAGTATTAATCGTTGAAGCTTTCTTT
clone size: NA; D gene: NA; CDR3 length: 13; V gene: TRBV6-5; J gene: TRBJ1-1; CDR3 protein: CASSYSRGTEAFF; CDR3 DNA: TGTGCCAGCAGTTACTCGAGAGGCACTGAAGCTTTCTTT
clone size: NA; D gene: NA; CDR3 length: 15; V gene: TRBV21-1; J gene: TRBJ1-3; CDR3 protein: CASSRYRGGRDTIYF; CDR3 DNA: TGTGCCAGCAGCCGTTATCGGGGAGGTAGAGACACCATATATTTT
clone size: once; D gene: NA; CDR3 length: 17; V gene: TRBV6-2/TRBV6-3; J gene: TRBJ1-5; CDR3 protein: CASSYFLVRGYLQPQHF; CDR3 DNA: TGTGCCAGCAGTTACTTCTTGGTCAGGGGCTATCTTCAGCCCCAGCATTTT
clone size: NA; D gene: TRBD2; CDR3 length: 14; V gene: TRBV24-1; J gene: TRBJ2-3; CDR3 protein: CATSEREDTDTQYF; CDR3 DNA: TGTGCCACCAGTGAGCGGGAGGATACAGATACGCAGTATTTT
clone size: few; D gene: NA; CDR3 length: 15; V gene: TRBV11-1; J gene: TRBJ2-1; CDR3 protein: CASSFPGSSYNEQFF; CDR3 DNA: TGTGCCAGCAGCTTTCCAGGGTCCTCCTACAATGAGCAGTTCTTC
clone size: NA; D gene: NA; CDR3 length: 13; V gene: TRBV10-2; J gene: TRBJ1-1; CDR3 protein: CASDTGSGTEAFF; CDR3 DNA: TGCGCCAGTGACACAGGGTCGGGCACTGAAGCTTTCTTT
clone size: NA; D gene: NA; CDR3 length: 14; V gene: TRBV6-1; J gene: TRBJ1-3; CDR3 protein: CASSEVHSGNTIYF; CDR3 DNA: TGTGCCAGCAGTGAAGTCCACTCTGGAAACACCATATATTTT
clone size: NA; D gene: NA; CDR3 length: 16; V gene: TRBV19; J gene: TRBJ1-6; CDR3 protein: CASSTQAMLYNSPLHF; CDR3 DNA: TGTGCCAGTAGTACCCAGGCGATGCTCTATAATTCACCCCTCCACTTT
clone size: NA; D gene: TRBD1; CDR3 length: 16; V gene: TRBV19; J gene: TRBJ2-4; CDR3 protein: CASSPPGQLAKNIQYF; CDR3 DNA: TGTGCCAGTAGTCCACCGGGACAGCTAGCCAAAAACATTCAGTACTTC